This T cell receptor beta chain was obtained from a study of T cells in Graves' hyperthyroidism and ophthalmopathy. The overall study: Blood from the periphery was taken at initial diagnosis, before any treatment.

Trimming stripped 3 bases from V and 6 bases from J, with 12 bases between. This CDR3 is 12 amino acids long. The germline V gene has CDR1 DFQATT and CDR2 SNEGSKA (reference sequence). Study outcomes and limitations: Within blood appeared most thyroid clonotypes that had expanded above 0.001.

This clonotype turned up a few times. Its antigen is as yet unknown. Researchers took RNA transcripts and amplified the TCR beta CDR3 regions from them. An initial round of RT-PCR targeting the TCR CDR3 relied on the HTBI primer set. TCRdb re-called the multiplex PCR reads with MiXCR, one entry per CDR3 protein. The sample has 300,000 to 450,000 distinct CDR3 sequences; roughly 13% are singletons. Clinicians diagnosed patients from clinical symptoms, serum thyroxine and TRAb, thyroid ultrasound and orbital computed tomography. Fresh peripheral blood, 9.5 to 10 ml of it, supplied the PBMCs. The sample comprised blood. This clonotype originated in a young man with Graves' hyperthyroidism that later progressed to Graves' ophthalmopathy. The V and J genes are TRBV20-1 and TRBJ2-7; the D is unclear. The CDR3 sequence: CSARVTTLEQYF. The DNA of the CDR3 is TGCAGTGCTAGGGTGACAACTCTCGAGCAGTACTTC.